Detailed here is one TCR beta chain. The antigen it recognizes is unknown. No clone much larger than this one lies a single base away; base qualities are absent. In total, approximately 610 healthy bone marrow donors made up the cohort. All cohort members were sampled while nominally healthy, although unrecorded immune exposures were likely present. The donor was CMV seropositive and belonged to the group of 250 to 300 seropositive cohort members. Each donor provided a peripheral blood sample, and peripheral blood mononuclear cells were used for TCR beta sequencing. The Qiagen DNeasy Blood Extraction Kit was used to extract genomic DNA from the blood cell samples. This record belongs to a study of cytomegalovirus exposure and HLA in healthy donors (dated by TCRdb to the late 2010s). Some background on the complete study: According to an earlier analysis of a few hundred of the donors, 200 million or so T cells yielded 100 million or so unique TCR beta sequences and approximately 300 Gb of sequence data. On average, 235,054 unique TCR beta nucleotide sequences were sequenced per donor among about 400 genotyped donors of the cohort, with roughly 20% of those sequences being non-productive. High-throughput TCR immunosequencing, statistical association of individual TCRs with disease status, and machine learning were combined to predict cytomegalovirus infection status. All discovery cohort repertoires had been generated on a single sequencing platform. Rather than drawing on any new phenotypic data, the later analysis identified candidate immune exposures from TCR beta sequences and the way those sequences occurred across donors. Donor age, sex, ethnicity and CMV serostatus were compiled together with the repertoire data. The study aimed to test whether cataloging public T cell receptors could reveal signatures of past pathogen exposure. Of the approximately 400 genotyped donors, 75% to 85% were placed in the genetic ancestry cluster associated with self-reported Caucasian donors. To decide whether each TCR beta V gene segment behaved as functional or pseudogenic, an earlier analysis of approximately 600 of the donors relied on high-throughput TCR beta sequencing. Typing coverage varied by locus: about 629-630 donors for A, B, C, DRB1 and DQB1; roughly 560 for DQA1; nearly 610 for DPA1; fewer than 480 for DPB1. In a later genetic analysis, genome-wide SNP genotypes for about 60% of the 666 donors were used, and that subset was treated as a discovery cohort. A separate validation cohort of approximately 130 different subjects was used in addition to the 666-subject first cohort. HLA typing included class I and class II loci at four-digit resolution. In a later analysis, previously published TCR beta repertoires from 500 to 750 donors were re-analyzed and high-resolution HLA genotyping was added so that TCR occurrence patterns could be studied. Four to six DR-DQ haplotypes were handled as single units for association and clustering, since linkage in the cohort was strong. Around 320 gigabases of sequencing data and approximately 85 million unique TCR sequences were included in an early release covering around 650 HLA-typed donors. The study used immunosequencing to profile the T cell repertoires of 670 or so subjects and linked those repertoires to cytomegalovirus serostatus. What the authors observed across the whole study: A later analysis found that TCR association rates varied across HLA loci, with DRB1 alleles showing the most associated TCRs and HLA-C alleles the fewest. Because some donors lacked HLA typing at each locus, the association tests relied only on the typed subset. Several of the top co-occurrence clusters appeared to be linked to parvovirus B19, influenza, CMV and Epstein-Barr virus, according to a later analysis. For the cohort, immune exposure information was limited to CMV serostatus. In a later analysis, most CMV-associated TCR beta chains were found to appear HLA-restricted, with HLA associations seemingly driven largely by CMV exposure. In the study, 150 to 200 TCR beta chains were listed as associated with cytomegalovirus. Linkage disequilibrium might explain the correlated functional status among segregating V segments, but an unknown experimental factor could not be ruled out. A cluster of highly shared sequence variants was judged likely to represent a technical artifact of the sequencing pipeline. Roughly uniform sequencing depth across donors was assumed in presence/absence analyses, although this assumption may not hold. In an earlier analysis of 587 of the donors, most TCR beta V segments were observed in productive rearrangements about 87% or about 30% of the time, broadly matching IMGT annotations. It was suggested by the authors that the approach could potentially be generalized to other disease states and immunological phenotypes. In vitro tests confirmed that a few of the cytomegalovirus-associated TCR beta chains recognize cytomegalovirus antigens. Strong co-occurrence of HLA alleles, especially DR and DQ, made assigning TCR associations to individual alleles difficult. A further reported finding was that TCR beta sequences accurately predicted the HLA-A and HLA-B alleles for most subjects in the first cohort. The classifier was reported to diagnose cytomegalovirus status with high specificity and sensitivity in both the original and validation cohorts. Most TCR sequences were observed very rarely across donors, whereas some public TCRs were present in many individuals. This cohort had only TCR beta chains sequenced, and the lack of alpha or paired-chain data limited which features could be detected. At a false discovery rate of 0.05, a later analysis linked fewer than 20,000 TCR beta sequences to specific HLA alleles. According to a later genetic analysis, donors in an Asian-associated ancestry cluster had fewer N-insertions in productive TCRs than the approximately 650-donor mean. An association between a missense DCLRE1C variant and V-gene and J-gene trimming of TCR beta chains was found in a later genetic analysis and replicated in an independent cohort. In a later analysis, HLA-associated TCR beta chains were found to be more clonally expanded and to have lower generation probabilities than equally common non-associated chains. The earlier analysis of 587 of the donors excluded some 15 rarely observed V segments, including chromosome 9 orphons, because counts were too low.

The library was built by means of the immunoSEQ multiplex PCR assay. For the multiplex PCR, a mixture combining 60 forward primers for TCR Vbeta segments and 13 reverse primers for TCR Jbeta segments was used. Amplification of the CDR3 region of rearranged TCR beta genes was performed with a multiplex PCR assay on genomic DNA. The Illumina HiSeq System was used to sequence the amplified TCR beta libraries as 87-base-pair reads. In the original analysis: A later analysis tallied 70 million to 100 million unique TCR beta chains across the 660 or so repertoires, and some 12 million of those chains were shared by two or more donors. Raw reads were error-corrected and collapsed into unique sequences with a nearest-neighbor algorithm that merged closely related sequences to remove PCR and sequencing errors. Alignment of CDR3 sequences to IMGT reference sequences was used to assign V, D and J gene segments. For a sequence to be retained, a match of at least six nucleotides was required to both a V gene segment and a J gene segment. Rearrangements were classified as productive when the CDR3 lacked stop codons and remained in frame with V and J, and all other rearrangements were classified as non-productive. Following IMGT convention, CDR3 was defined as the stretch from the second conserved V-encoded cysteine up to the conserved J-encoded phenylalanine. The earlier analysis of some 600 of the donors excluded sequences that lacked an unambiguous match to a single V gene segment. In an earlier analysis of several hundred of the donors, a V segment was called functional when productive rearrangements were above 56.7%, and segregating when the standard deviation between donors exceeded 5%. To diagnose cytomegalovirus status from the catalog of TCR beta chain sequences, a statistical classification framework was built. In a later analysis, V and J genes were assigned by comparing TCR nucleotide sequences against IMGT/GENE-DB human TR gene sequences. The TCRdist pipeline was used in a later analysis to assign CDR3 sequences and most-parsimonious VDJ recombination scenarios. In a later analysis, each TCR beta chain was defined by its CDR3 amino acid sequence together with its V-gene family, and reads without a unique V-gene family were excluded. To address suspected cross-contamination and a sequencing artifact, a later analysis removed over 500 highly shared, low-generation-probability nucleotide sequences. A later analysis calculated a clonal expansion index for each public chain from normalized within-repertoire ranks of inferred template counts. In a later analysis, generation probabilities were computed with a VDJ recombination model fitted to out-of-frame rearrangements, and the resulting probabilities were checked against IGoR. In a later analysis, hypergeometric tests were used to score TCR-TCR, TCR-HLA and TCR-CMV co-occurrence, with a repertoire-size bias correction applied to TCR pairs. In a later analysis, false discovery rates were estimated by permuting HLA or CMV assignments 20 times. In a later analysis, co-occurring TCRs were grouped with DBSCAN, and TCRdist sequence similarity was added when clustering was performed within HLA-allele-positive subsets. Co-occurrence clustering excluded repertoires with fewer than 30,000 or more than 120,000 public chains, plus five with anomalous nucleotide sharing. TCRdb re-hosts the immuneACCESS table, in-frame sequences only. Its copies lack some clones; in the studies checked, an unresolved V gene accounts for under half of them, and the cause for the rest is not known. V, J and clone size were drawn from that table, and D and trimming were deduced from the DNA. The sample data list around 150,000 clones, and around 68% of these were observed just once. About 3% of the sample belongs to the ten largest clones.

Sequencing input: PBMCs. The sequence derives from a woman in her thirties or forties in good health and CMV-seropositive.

The DNA reads as follows: TGTGCCAGCAGCCCCTCGGCAGGGGGCTATGAAAAACTGTTTTTT. It translates to CASSPSAGGYEKLFF. The chain uses TRBV7-2 and TRBJ1-4; 8 bases in between match TRBD1. Taken from the germline V gene, the CDR1 and CDR2 loops are SGHTA and FQGNSA. From the cysteine through the phenylalanine, the CDR3 covers 15 amino acids. The only DNA kept is the CDR3, 45 bases in frame from the first base. Trimming leaves V shorter by 5 bases and J shorter by 6 bases, with the junction holding 8 bases beyond the gene matches.